Below are 30 T cell receptor beta chains sequenced from a single sample in a study of blood T cells in healthy people across ages. A J-beta primer mix and a sample-barcoded 5' primer were used in a second PCR of about 7 to 12 cycles. TCRdb processed the 5' RACE reads anew with MiXCR; each CDR3 protein has one entry. The sample consists of some 710,000 distinct CDR3 sequences, around half of them appearing once. The source material was blood. Receptors originate from a man older than 75 in good health.

This clonotype showed up many times. V usage is TRBV20-1 and J usage is TRBJ2-1, with D hard to call. Germline values: CDR1 DFQATT, CDR2 SNEGSKA (reference sequence). The CDR3 contains 12 residues. V dropped 4 bases and J dropped 0 bases, with 4 bases sitting between them. CDR3 region: CSAIGSYNEQFF. The CDR3 nucleotides are TGCAGTGCTATAGGCTCCTACAATGAGCAGTTCTTC.

This clonotype was seen many times. The chain links TRBV28 to TRBJ2-3; 10 nucleotides line up with TRBD2. The CDR3 sequence is 16 residues long. V lost 3 bases and J lost 2; bases outside the gene matches: 5. The germline gives CDR1 MDHEN, CDR2 SYDVKM. The CDR3 sequence is CASSLSSGGTTDTQYF. CDR3 nucleotides: TGTGCCAGCAGTTTGTCTAGCGGGGGCACCACAGATACGCAGTATTTT. The whole variable domain, remainder taken from reference TRBV28 and TRBJ2-3, is DVKVTQSSRYLVKRTGEKVFLECVQDMDHENMFWYRQDPGLGLRLIYFSYDVKMKEKGDIPEGYSVSREKKERFSLILESASTNQTSMYLCASSLSSGGTTDTQYFGPGTRLTVL.

The V call is TRBV5-1, the J call TRBJ2-5; D is perhaps TRBD1 or TRBD2 (6 bases each). The V end was cut by 4 bases, the J end by 11 bases, with 18 bases between. This CDR3 contains 13 residues. Germline CDR1 reads SGHRS; CDR2 reads YFSETQ. The CDR3 is CASSGGTSWGQYF. CDR3 nucleotides: TGCGCCAGCAGCGGAGGGACATCCTGGGGGCAGTACTTC. Looking up the rest from reference TRBV5-1 and TRBJ2-5 gives the full variable domain: KAGVTQTPRYLIKTRGQQVTLSCSPISGHRSVSWYQQTPGQGLQFLFEYFSETQRNKGNFPGRFSGRQFSNSRSEMNVSTLELGDSALYLCASSGGTSWGQYFGPGTRLLVL.

This clonotype showed up just once. The chain carries TRBV29-1 and TRBJ1-2, with D possibly matching TRBD1 (5 bases). Germline lookup yields CDR1 SQVTM and CDR2 ANQGSEA. V was shortened by 7 bases and J by 8 bases, with 14 bases between the two germline ends. This CDR3 is 11 amino acids long. In DNA form, the CDR3 reads TGCAGCGCCGGGAGGGGAGGCGGCTACACCTTC. Its translation is CSAGRGGGYTF.

This clonotype appeared a few times. The chain employs TRBV5-1 and TRBJ2-7; D may match TRBD1 or TRBD2 (5 bases each). Trimming cost V 0 bases and J 0 bases, with 13 bases left between them. The CDR3 has 16 residues. Germline lookup yields CDR1 SGHRS and CDR2 YFSETQ. The CDR3 DNA reads TGCGCCAGCAGCTTGGCCGGGGCAGCTCCCTCCTACGAGCAGTACTTC. Translated: CASSLAGAAPSYEQYF.

V and J are TRBV29-1 and TRBJ2-5, with TRBD1 identical over 10 bases. Germline CDR1 reads SQVTM; CDR2 reads ANQGSEA. The CDR3 spans 12 residues. Trimming removed 7 bases from V and 10 bases from J; junction bases left unmatched: 9. DNA for the CDR3: TGCAGCGCCCCCGGGACAGGGGTGAGCCAGTACTTC. As protein: CSAPGTGVSQYF.

The V call is TRBV12-3 or TRBV12-4, the J call TRBJ1-2; no definite D call. V dropped 1 base and J dropped 7 bases, with 13 bases sitting between them. The CDR3 is made up of 14 amino acids. CDR3 sequence reads: CASSLVEASCGYTF. CDR3 nucleotide sequence: TGTGCCAGCAGTTTAGTGGAGGCTAGCTGTGGCTACACCTTC.

In this sample, this clonotype turned up many times. This chain joins TRBV12-3 or TRBV12-4 and TRBJ2-7; 15 nucleotides line up with TRBD2. The CDR3 is made up of 15 amino acids. Trimming removed 6 bases from V and 4 bases from J; junction bases left unmatched: 4. The CDR3 here is CASSLGTSGRYEQYF. As DNA, the CDR3 is TGTGCCAGCAGCCTAGGGACTAGCGGGAGGTACGAGCAGTACTTC.

The chain has TRBV7-2 and TRBJ1-5; D is possibly TRBD1 (5 bases). V lost 5 bases to trimming and J lost 0 bases, with 11 bases between them. Germline CDR1 SGHTA, CDR2 FQGNSA. The CDR3 runs 15 residues. Here the CDR3 reads CASSRDWNSNQPQHF. The DNA of the CDR3 is TGTGCCAGCAGCCGGGACTGGAATAGCAATCAGCCCCAGCATTTT.

This chain joins TRBV28 and TRBJ2-1; TRBD2 aligns across 10 bases. The germline gives CDR1 MDHEN, CDR2 SYDVKM. The CDR3 spans 16 residues. The ends lost 5 bases at V and 4 bases at J; junction bases unmatched: 8. CDR3 residues: CASSPSVAGGYNEQFF. The DNA of the CDR3 is TGTGCCAGCAGTCCCTCGGTAGCGGGGGGTTACAATGAGCAGTTCTTC.

This rearrangement joins TRBV19 to TRBJ2-2; maybe TRBD1 (5 bases). The germline CDR1 and CDR2 sequences are LNHDA and SQIVND (reference sequence). V was clipped by 11 bases and J by 6 bases, with 19 bases between them. The CDR3 spans 14 residues. The DNA for the CDR3 is TGTGCCGCGAAACAGGACCCTTTATCCGGGGAGCTGTTTTTT. This gives the protein CAAKQDPLSGELFF.

The CDR3 DNA follows: TGTGCCAGCAGGCTACCCGGGACTAGCGGGTCCGGTGAGCAGTTCTTC. This sequence encodes CASRLPGTSGSGEQFF. The chain recombines TRBV12-3 or TRBV12-4 with TRBJ2-1; 12 positions match TRBD2. The CDR3 runs 16 residues. After removal of 6 bases from V and 9 bases from J, the junction contained 12 bases not matched to a gene.

This clonotype showed up many times. The J gene is TRBJ2-5, the V gene TRBV20-1, with 11 bases matching TRBD2. Germline V CDR1 and CDR2: DFQATT, SNEGSKA (reference sequence). The CDR3 covers 14 residues. The trim removed 6 bases at V and 6 bases at J, leaving 9 bases unmatched. CDR3 protein: CSAGSSGRSKTQYF. DNA for the CDR3: TGCAGTGCGGGCTCTAGCGGGAGGAGCAAGACCCAGTACTTC.

This clonotype occurred a few times. The gene calls are TRBV6-5 and TRBJ2-5; D is undetermined. CDR3 size: 15 residues. Germline V CDR1 and CDR2: MNHEY, SVGAGI. V lost 5 bases to trimming and J lost 2 bases, with 15 bases between them. The CDR3 DNA sequence: TGTGCCAGCAGTCCGGATCGGTCGGCTCAAGAGACCCAGTACTTC. This sequence encodes CASSPDRSAQETQYF.

This rearrangement joins TRBV5-1 to TRBJ2-3; 8 bases line up with TRBD2. This CDR3 region has 15 residues. Germline V CDR1 and CDR2: SGHRS, YFSETQ. The V segment lost 0 bases and the J segment 2 bases; nucleotides outside the gene matches: 2. The CDR3 bases are TGCGCCAGCAGCTTGGCGGGACTAGACACAGATACGCAGTATTTT. This encodes CASSLAGLDTDTQYF.

This sequence joins TRBV20-1 and TRBJ2-3; no clear D. Trimming pared 3 bases from V and 1 base from J, leaving 14 bases between. The CDR3 spans 15 residues. Germline CDR1 DFQATT, CDR2 SNEGSKA (reference sequence). DNA of the CDR3: TGCAGTGCTAGGGACCATCTCAGCCGCACAGATACGCAGTATTTT. Protein sequence: CSARDHLSRTDTQYF.

This clonotype was seen a handful of times. The rearrangement uses TRBV5-1 and TRBJ2-1; D not resolved. V was shortened by 1 base and J by 5 bases, with 7 bases between the two germline ends. Looked up from germline, CDR1 is SGHRS and CDR2 is YFSETQ. The CDR3 length is 13 residues. CDR3 nucleotides: TGCGCCAGCAGCTTGAACAGACACAATGAGCAGTTCTTC. Translated, it gives CASSLNRHNEQFF.

This clonotype was counted only a few times. This sequence joins TRBV6-2 or TRBV6-3 and TRBJ2-1; 8 nucleotides align to TRBD2. V gave up 0 bases and J gave up 5 bases; unmatched junction bases: 9. CDR1 is MNHEY, CDR2 SVGEGT, per germline. This CDR3 has 17 amino acids. This chain's CDR3 is CASSYSPFSGIHNEQFF. CDR3 nucleotide sequence: TGTGCCAGCAGTTACTCACCGTTTAGCGGGATTCACAATGAGCAGTTCTTC.

V and J are TRBV20-1 and TRBJ2-1; 9 positions agree with TRBD2. Germline CDR1 is DFQATT and CDR2 is SNEGSKA (reference sequence). Germline trimming cut 0 bases from V and 1 base from J; bases unmatched to any gene: 10. The CDR3 is 18 amino acids. This chain's CDR3 is CSARDWTSERGSYNEQFF. The CDR3 coding sequence is TGCAGTGCTAGAGATTGGACTAGCGAAAGGGGGTCCTACAATGAGCAGTTCTTC.

V and J are TRBV28 and TRBJ2-6, with TRBD1 matching 8 bases. This CDR3 contains 20 residues. Germline CDR1 MDHEN, CDR2 SYDVKM. V shed 2 bases, J shed 0 bases, and the junction held 12 bases outside the gene matches. CDR3 sequence (DNA): TGTGCCAGCAGTTTAACCGCCGGGACAGGTGGCCTCTCTGGGGCCAACGTCCTGACTTTC. It translates to CASSLTAGTGGLSGANVLTF. Based on the CDR3 plus reference TRBV28 and TRBJ2-6, the full variable domain is DVKVTQSSRYLVKRTGEKVFLECVQDMDHENMFWYRQDPGLGLRLIYFSYDVKMKEKGDIPEGYSVSREKKERFSLILESASTNQTSMYLCASSLTAGTGGLSGANVLTFGAGSRLTVL.

The V call is TRBV7-2, the J call TRBJ2-5; the D is unclear. This CDR3 has 12 amino acids. Germline V gene lookup returns CDR1 SGHTA and CDR2 FQGNSA. The germline V and J ends were trimmed by 6 bases and 5 bases, with 10 bases remaining between them. The CDR3, as DNA: TGTGCCAGCAGATTTACCCCGGAGACCCAGTACTTC. This encodes CASRFTPETQYF.

The chain combines TRBV15 with TRBJ2-2; 9 nucleotides agree with TRBD1. Germline CDR1 reads LNHNV; CDR2 reads YYDKDF (reference sequence). The CDR3 spans 17 residues. V lost 5 bases, J lost 4 bases, and 11 bases stayed unmatched. This CDR3 is CATSLFPGQGVTGELFF. CDR3 DNA: TGTGCCACCAGCTTATTTCCGGGACAGGGCGTCACCGGGGAGCTGTTTTTT. The full variable domain, its missing parts supplied by reference TRBV15 and TRBJ2-2, is DAMVIQNPRYQVTQFGKPVTLSCSQTLNHNVMYWYQQKSSQAPKLLFHYYDKDFNNEADTPDNFQSRRPNTSFCFLDIRSPGLGDTAMYLCATSLFPGQGVTGELFFGEGSRLTVL.

The genes are TRBV27 and TRBJ2-7; D is unclear. The J call may be incorrect, as the DNA end agrees better with TRBJ2-5. In germline, CDR1 is MNHEY, CDR2 SMNVEV (reference sequence). This CDR3 contains 13 residues. The chain's CDR3 is CASSAGYGETQYF. The DNA for the CDR3 is TGTGCCAGCAGTGCCGGTTACGGGGAGACCCAGTACTTC.

V is TRBV15 and J is TRBJ2-5; 11 bases are shared with TRBD2. Germline CDR1 and CDR2: LNHNV and YYDKDF (reference sequence). This CDR3 spans 23 amino acids. V lost 0 bases to trimming and J lost 4 bases; unmatched junction nucleotides: 25. In nucleotides, the CDR3 is TGTGCCACCAGCAGAGACCGGAGGGGAGAGGATTATAGCGGGAGGGCCGGTGGAGAGACCCAGTACTTC. It yields the protein CATSRDRRGEDYSGRAGGETQYF.

The chain is built from TRBV20-1 and TRBJ2-7; 9 nucleotides agree with TRBD2. The J call may be incorrect, as the DNA end agrees better with TRBJ2-5. The CDR3 length is 15 residues. Per germline, CDR1 DFQATT and CDR2 SNEGSKA (reference sequence). CDR3 in DNA: TGCAGTGCTAGTCGGCAGCGGGGGGTAGGGGAGACCCAGTACTTC. This translates into CSASRQRGVGETQYF.

There are many counts of this clonotype. The chain employs TRBV20-1 and TRBJ1-5; TRBD1 aligns across 7 bases. The CDR3 is 12 residues long. J gave up 4 bases and V 8 bases, and 5 bases lay outside the gene matches. Germline CDR1 and CDR2: DFQATT and SNEGSKA (reference sequence). The CDR3 nucleotides are TGCAGTTCAGGGGGAAAGAATCAGCCCCAGCATTTT. Translated: CSSGGKNQPQHF.

The J gene is TRBJ1-4, the V gene TRBV9; D is perhaps TRBD1 (5 bases). The V gene's germline CDR1 is SGDLS and CDR2 YYNGEE. This CDR3 is 17 amino acids long. The V end lost 4 bases, the J end lost 0 bases, and 16 bases lay between the germline ends. The CDR3 loop reads CASSPRGTRATNEKLFF. Here the CDR3 DNA reads TGTGCCAGCAGCCCCCGCGGCACCAGGGCAACTAATGAAAAACTGTTTTTT.

This chain joins TRBV12-3 or TRBV12-4 and TRBJ2-1; no clear D. The V and J ends lost 3 bases and 6 bases respectively, with 9 bases between them. The CDR3 contains 13 residues. The CDR3 region is CASSFLEFNEQFF. The CDR3 nucleotides read TGTGCCAGCAGTTTCCTGGAGTTCAATGAGCAGTTCTTC.

With respect to this clonotype: At one end, the junction sequence differs from germline, possibly due to a read error. The chain is built from TRBV5-5 and TRBJ1-6; maybe TRBD1 (5 bases). Germline V lookup: CDR1 SGHKS, CDR2 YYEKEE (reference sequence). CDR3 length: 15 amino acids. CDR3 in amino acids: CASSLVGRDNSPLHF. The CDR3 region has the DNA TGTGCCAGCAGCTTGGTAGGCAGGGATAACTCACCCCTCCACTTT.

In this sample, this clonotype turned up once. A read error may explain this, as a much larger clone is one base away. V and J are TRBV2 and TRBJ2-7; 9 bases line up with TRBD1. J lost 5 bases, V lost 7 bases, and 3 bases had no gene match. CDR3 length: 12 amino acids. The germline V gene has CDR1 SNHLY and CDR2 FYNNEI. The CDR3 DNA reads as TGTGCCAGCAAAACAGGGGGCCACGAGCAGTACTTC. This translates into CASKTGGHEQYF.